The 31 T cell receptor beta chains given below trace back to one sample, sequenced in a study of cytomegalovirus exposure and HLA in healthy donors. PCR employed 60 Vbeta and 13 Jbeta primers. The assay was immunoSEQ multiplex PCR, and TCRdb's table has in-frame clones only and misses some. The sample lists tens of thousands of clones, around 81% occurring once. Sequencing input: PBMCs. The origin of the receptors is a man between 18 and 35 years old in good health and CMV-seropositive.

The chain employs TRBV6-5 and TRBJ2-7; 8 nucleotides line up with TRBD1. This CDR3 is built from 15 residues. V was clipped by 6 bases and J by 2 bases; unmatched bases: 9. In germline, CDR1 is MNHEY, CDR2 SVGAGI. The CDR3 reads CASSSRDRGTYEQYF. The CDR3 DNA reads as TGTGCCAGCAGCTCTCGAGACAGGGGTACCTACGAGCAGTACTTC.

The chain recombines TRBV6-5 with TRBJ2-5, with TRBD1 as a possible D gene (5 bases). CDR1 and CDR2 from the germline V gene are MNHEY and SVGAGI. This CDR3 has 14 amino acids. Trimming took 2 bases from V and 5 from J, leaving 12 bases between them. The CDR3 nucleotides are TGTGCCAGCAGTTACACCAGGGCCCGGGAGACCCAGTACTTC. This sequence encodes CASSYTRARETQYF.

The chain recombines TRBV29-1 with TRBJ1-5; D is unresolved. The V end was cut by 6 bases, the J end by 6 bases, with 18 bases between. Germline CDR1 reads SQVTM; CDR2 reads ANQGSEA. This CDR3 contains 14 residues. CDR3 DNA sequence: TGCAGCGTGATAGACCTTCCATCAGGTCAGCCCCAGCATTTT. Translation: CSVIDLPSGQPQHF.

This chain uses TRBV6-5 with TRBJ2-7; D might be TRBD2 (6 bases). The CDR3 has 14 residues. Germline V CDR1 and CDR2: MNHEY, SVGAGI. Trimming removed 6 bases from V and 4 bases from J, with 16 bases in between. The CDR3 region has the DNA TGTGCCAGCAGGCCCGGGGTAGCGGCGTACGAGCAGTACTTC. Protein product: CASRPGVAAYEQYF.

The V gene is TRBV29-1, the J gene TRBJ1-3, with D unresolved. The CDR3 is 13 amino acids. Per germline, CDR1 SQVTM and CDR2 ANQGSEA. V was clipped by 2 bases and J by 0 bases, with 5 bases between them. CDR3 nucleotides: TGCAGCGTTGAACAGTCCTCTGGAAACACCATATATTTT. Translation: CSVEQSSGNTIYF.

V usage is TRBV5-1 and J usage is TRBJ2-7; TRBD2 is a possible D gene (6 bases). Trimming took off 5 bases at V and 4 bases at J, with 19 bases between the two ends. The germline V gene has CDR1 SGHRS and CDR2 YFSETQ. CDR3 length: 15 residues. The CDR3 spells CASSVAGGRSYEQYF. CDR3 in DNA: TGCGCCAGCAGTGTAGCCGGAGGGAGATCGTACGAGCAGTACTTC.

The CDR3 region is CASSRPFSGGTQYF. The CDR3 region has the DNA TGCGCCAGCAGTCGTCCATTCTCAGGGGGCACCCAGTACTTC. The chain couples TRBV5-1 to TRBJ2-5; 8 bases map to TRBD1. The CDR3 covers 14 residues. V lost 5 bases and J lost 8; bases outside the gene matches: 11. Looked up from germline, CDR1 is SGHRS and CDR2 is YFSETQ.

The rearrangement joins TRBV7-2 to TRBJ1-4, with 8 bases matching TRBD1. V gave up 7 bases and J gave up 7 bases; unmatched junction bases: 8. The CDR3 contains 14 residues. Germline CDR1 reads SGHTA; CDR2 reads FQGNSA. CDR3 region: CASNSDRGVEKLFF. As DNA, the CDR3 is TGTGCCAGCAACTCCGACAGGGGTGTTGAAAAACTGTTTTTT.

J is TRBJ2-1 and V is TRBV10-3; 8 nucleotides align to TRBD2. The CDR3 is made up of 16 amino acids. After removal of 6 bases from V and 6 bases from J, the junction contained 13 bases not matched to a gene. Germline loops: CDR1 ENHRY, CDR2 SYGVKD. CDR3 nucleotide sequence: TGTGCCATCAGCGGCACCGTAGCGGGATCGGCCAATGAGCAGTTCTTC. Residues: CAISGTVAGSANEQFF.

This sequence joins TRBV7-3 and TRBJ1-2, with D uncertain. The CDR3 extends over 13 amino acids. V lost 2 bases to trimming and J lost 6 bases, with 10 bases between them. Germline V CDR1 and CDR2: SGHTA, FQGTGA. The CDR3 spells CASSLRGRDGYTF. In DNA form, the CDR3 reads TGTGCCAGCAGCTTACGCGGTCGCGATGGCTACACCTTC.

This chain connects TRBV28 to TRBJ1-5, with 8 bases matching TRBD1. Germline V lookup: CDR1 MDHEN, CDR2 SYDVKM. Germline trimming cut 3 bases from V and 6 bases from J; bases unmatched to any gene: 10. The CDR3 is 16 amino acids. The CDR3 protein is CASSFVGQVGGQPQHF. CDR3 sequence (DNA): TGTGCCAGCAGTTTTGTGGGACAGGTAGGGGGTCAGCCCCAGCATTTT.

This chain uses TRBV7-9 with TRBJ1-1, with D unclear. Per germline, CDR1 SEHNR and CDR2 FQNEAQ (reference sequence). Between the trimmed V and J ends, which lost 3 bases and 1 base, there was a span of 6 bases. The CDR3 totals 13 residues. The CDR3 sequence is CASSFEGNTEAFF. Written as DNA, the CDR3 is TGTGCCAGCAGCTTTGAGGGGAACACTGAAGCTTTCTTT.

The chain is built from TRBV11-2 and TRBJ2-5, with D possibly being TRBD1 (6 bases). CDR3 length: 14 residues. Deletions cut 4 bases from V and 8 bases from J, with 17 bases between. Germline-derived CDR1 and CDR2 are SGHAT and FQNNGV. The DNA for the CDR3 is TGTGCCAGCAGCTACCTTGGACAGCAAGGTACCCAGTACTTC. Translation: CASSYLGQQGTQYF.

The V and J genes are TRBV6-5 and TRBJ2-4; D possibly corresponds to TRBD2 (5 bases). In germline, CDR1 is MNHEY, CDR2 SVGAGI. Deletions cut 5 bases from V and 9 bases from J, with 14 bases between. The CDR3 loop spans 13 amino acids. CDR3 amino acids: CASSGGGSAIQYF. For the CDR3, the DNA is TGTGCCAGCAGTGGAGGTGGTTCGGCCATTCAGTACTTC.

This chain uses TRBV28 with TRBJ2-1; TRBD2 agrees at 12 bases. Germline values: CDR1 MDHEN, CDR2 SYDVKM. The V gene end was trimmed by 5 bases and the J gene end by 8 bases; junction bases not matched to a gene: 7. CDR3 length: 15 amino acids. The CDR3 reads CASSLRLAGVHEQFF. The CDR3 bases are TGTGCCAGCAGTCTAAGACTAGCGGGAGTTCATGAGCAGTTCTTC.

The gene calls are TRBV7-2 and TRBJ1-1, with TRBD1 matching over 10 bases. Germline CDR1 reads SGHTA; CDR2 reads FQGNSA. The CDR3 is 15 residues long. V gave up 5 bases and J gave up 5 bases; unmatched junction bases: 8. Here the CDR3 DNA reads TGTGCCAGCAGCCTGGCCGGGACAGGGGTGACTGAAGCTTTCTTT. Amino acids: CASSLAGTGVTEAFF.

A note on this clone: One end of the junction fails to match germline, which may point to a read error. The chain is built from TRBV7-7 and TRBJ2-1, with 7 bases lining up with TRBD2. Looked up from germline, CDR1 is SSHAT and CDR2 is FNYEAQ (reference sequence). The CDR3 spans 17 residues. Here the CDR3 reads CASSSCRSRELGNEQFF. The CDR3 DNA is TGTGCTAGCAGCTCCTGTCGGTCGCGGGAGCTTGGCAATGAGCAGTTCTTC.

Written as DNA, the CDR3 is TGTGCCAGCAGTTCGGGACAGCCTAATGAAAAACTGTTTTTT. It is translated as CASSSGQPNEKLFF. V gene TRBV28 combines with J gene TRBJ1-4, with 7 nucleotides matching TRBD1. The germline gives CDR1 MDHEN, CDR2 SYDVKM. The ends lost 4 bases at V and 3 bases at J; junction bases unmatched: 2. This CDR3 has 14 amino acids.

This clone was detected only a few times. At one end the junction does not follow the germline gene, possibly because of a read error. V gene TRBV2 combines with J gene TRBJ2-4, with D possibly matching TRBD1 (6 bases). Germline CDR1 and CDR2: SNHLY and FYNNEI. CDR3 length equals 11 residues. The CDR3 DNA is TGTGCCAGCAGGGGATTTTTTCAGGGGTATTTC. Translation: CASRGFFQGYF.

V gene TRBV5-1 combines with J gene TRBJ2-4, with D hard to call. Germline assignment: CDR1 SGHRS and CDR2 YFSETQ. There are 13 residues in the CDR3. V was clipped by 0 bases and J by 3 bases, with 4 bases between them. CDR3 loop: CASSLELKNIQYF. The CDR3 coding sequence is TGCGCCAGCAGCTTGGAACTCAAAAACATTCAGTACTTC.

The chain has TRBV29-1 and TRBJ1-2; 7 bases line up with TRBD1. The junction had 8 bases not matched to a gene; V was cut back by 6 bases and J by 7 bases. From germline, CDR1 is SQVTM and CDR2 ANQGSEA. This CDR3 is built from 12 residues. The DNA for the CDR3 is TGCAGCGTGGCCGGGACAGCATCTGGCTACACCTTC. Protein product: CSVAGTASGYTF.

The V call is TRBV10-3, the J call TRBJ2-4, with D perhaps TRBD2 (6 bases). Looked up from germline, CDR1 is ENHRY and CDR2 is SYGVKD. The ends were cut back, 2 bases at V and 0 bases at J, with 20 bases in the middle. CDR3 size: 19 residues. The CDR3 DNA reads as TGTGCCATCAGTGAGGCTTGGACGGGACTGCTGCTAGCCAAAAACATTCAGTACTTC. It codes for CAISEAWTGLLLAKNIQYF.

This clone was counted between two and nine times. This chain joins TRBV4-1 and TRBJ2-6; D remains unclear. The length of the CDR3 is 15 residues. Germline V lookup: CDR1 MGHRA, CDR2 YSYEKL. Trimming shortened V by 0 bases and J by 0 bases, and 3 bases separated the two germline ends. The CDR3 spells CASSQDGSGANVLTF. CDR3 in DNA: TGCGCCAGCAGCCAAGACGGCTCTGGGGCCAACGTCCTGACTTTC.

This clone was seen only a few times. V usage is TRBV5-1 and J usage is TRBJ2-2; TRBD1 is a possible D gene (6 bases). Germline-derived CDR1 and CDR2 are SGHRS and YFSETQ. The germline V and J ends were trimmed by 5 bases and 1 base, with 9 bases remaining between them. The CDR3 spans 14 residues. The CDR3 nucleotides are TGCGCCAGCAGGATCAGGGGGAACACCGGGGAGCTGTTTTTT. As protein: CASRIRGNTGELFF.

This sequence joins TRBV6-6 and TRBJ2-2, with TRBD1 matching over 7 bases. The CDR3 is made up of 14 amino acids. The V segment lost 5 bases and the J segment 6 bases; nucleotides outside the gene matches: 6. Per germline, CDR1 MNHNY and CDR2 SVGAGI (reference sequence). This CDR3 reads CASSRTGLAGELFF. CDR3 sequence (DNA): TGTGCCAGCAGTCGGACAGGTCTGGCCGGGGAGCTGTTTTTT.

The chain uses TRBV7-8 and TRBJ1-2; TRBD1 matches at 10 bases. The germline gives CDR1 SGHVS, CDR2 FQNEAQ. The CDR3 contains 16 residues. The V segment lost 0 bases and the J segment 8 bases; nucleotides outside the gene matches: 9. The CDR3 region is CASSLAPGQGMSGYTF. The CDR3 nucleotides read TGTGCCAGCAGCTTAGCCCCGGGACAGGGGATGAGCGGCTACACCTTC.

The chain uses TRBV7-3 and TRBJ2-1, with D maybe TRBD2 (5 bases). This CDR3 contains 13 residues. V shed 5 bases and J shed 9 bases, with 14 bases lying between them. Germline V CDR1 and CDR2: SGHTA, FQGTGA. Written as DNA, the CDR3 is TGTGCCAGCAGCCGCGAGGGATTGGCTGAGCAGTTCTTC. This translates into CASSREGLAEQFF.

V and J are TRBV28 and TRBJ1-5, with 9 positions matching TRBD1. This CDR3 has 15 residues. V shed 5 bases, J shed 4 bases, and the junction held 6 bases outside the gene matches. Germline V lookup: CDR1 MDHEN, CDR2 SYDVKM. CDR3 DNA sequence: TGTGCCAGCAGTGTGATCGGGACAGGGAATCAGCCCCAGCATTTT. Protein product: CASSVIGTGNQPQHF.

The chain links TRBV6-6 to TRBJ2-7, with 7 bases matching TRBD2. Germline CDR1 MNHNY, CDR2 SVGAGI (reference sequence). This CDR3 region has 16 residues. V shed 5 bases, J shed 0 bases, and the junction held 10 bases outside the gene matches. The CDR3 bases are TGTGCCAGCAGTCCGGGAGGAAGGTGGGTCTCCTACGAGCAGTACTTC. Translating gives CASSPGGRWVSYEQYF.

This clone was found a few times. The rearrangement links TRBV19 to TRBJ1-4; D perhaps matches TRBD1 (6 bases). The CDR3 is 14 amino acids. The V gene lost 4 bases and the J gene lost 3 bases, with 9 bases spanning the gap. Germline CDR1 and CDR2: LNHDA and SQIVND (reference sequence). The CDR3 sequence: CASSKPGANEKLFF. The CDR3 region has the DNA TGTGCCAGTAGTAAGCCAGGGGCTAATGAAAAACTGTTTTTT.

A single count supports this clone. The CDR3 spells CASRDREFDTF. DNA for the CDR3: TGTGCCAGCCGGGACAGGGAATTTGACACCTTC. The chain employs TRBV2 and TRBJ1-2; 9 nucleotides align to TRBD1. This CDR3 spans 11 amino acids. Unmatched junction bases numbered 7, after V lost 8 bases and J lost 12 bases. The germline CDR1 and CDR2 sequences are SNHLY and FYNNEI. The full variable domain, completed using reference TRBV2 and TRBJ1-2, is EPEVTQTPSHQVTQMGQEVILRCVPISNHLYFYWYRQILGQKVEFLVSFYNNEISEKSEIFDDQFSVERPDGSNFTLKIRSTKLEDSAMYFCASRDREFDTFGSGTRLTVV.